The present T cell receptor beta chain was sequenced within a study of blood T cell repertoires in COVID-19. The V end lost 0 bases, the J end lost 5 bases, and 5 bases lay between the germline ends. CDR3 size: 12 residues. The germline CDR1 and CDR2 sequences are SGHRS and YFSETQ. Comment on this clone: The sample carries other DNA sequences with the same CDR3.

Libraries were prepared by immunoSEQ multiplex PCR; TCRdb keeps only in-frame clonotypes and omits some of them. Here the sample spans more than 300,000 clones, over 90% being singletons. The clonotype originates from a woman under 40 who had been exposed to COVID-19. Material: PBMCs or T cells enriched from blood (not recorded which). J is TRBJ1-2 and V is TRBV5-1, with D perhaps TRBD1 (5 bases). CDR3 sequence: CASSLAGYGYTF. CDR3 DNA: TGCGCCAGCAGCTTGGCAGGGTATGGCTACACCTTC.